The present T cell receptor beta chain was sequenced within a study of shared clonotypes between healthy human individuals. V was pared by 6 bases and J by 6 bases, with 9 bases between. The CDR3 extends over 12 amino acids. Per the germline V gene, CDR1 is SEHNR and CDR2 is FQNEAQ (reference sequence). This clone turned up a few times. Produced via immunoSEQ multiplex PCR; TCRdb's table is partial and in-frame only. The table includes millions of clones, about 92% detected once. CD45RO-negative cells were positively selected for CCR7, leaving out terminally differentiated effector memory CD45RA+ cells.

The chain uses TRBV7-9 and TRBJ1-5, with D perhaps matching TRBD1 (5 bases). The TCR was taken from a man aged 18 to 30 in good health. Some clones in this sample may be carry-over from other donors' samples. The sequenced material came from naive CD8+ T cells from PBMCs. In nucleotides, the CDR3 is TGTGCCAGCAGTCACCAGGGTCAGCCCCAGCATTTT. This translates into CASSHQGQPQHF.